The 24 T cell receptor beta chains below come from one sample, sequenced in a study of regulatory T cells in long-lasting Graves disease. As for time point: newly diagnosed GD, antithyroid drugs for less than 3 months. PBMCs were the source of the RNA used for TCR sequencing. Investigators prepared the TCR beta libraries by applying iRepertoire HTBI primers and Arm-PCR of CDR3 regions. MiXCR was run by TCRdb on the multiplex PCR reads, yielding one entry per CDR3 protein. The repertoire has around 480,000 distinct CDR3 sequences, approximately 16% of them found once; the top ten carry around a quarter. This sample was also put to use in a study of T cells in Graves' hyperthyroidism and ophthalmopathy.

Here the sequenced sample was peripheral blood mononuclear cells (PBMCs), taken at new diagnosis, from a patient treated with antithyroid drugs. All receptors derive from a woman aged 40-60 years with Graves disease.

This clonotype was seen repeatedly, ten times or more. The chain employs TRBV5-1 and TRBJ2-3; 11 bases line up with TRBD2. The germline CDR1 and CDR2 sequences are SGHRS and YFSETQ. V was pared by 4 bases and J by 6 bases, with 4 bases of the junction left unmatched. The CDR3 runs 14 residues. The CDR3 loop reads CASSIRTSGDTQYF. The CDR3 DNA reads TGCGCCAGCAGCATCAGGACTAGCGGGGATACGCAGTATTTT.

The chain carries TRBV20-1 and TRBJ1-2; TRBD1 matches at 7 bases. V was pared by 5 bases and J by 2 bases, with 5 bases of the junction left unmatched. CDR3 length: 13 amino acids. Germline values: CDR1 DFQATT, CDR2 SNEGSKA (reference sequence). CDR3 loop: CSASQQGNYGYTF. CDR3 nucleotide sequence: TGCAGTGCTTCCCAACAGGGGAACTATGGCTACACCTTC.

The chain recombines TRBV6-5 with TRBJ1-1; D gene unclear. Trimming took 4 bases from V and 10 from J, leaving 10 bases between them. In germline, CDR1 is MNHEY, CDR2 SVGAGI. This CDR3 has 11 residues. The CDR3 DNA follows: TGTGCCAGCAGTTCCCGGGGAAGAGCTTTCTTT. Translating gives CASSSRGRAFF.

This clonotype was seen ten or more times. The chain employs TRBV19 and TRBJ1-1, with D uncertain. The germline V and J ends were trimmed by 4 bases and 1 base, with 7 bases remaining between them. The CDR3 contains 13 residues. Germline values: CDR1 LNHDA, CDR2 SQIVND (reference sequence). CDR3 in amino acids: CASSKAQNTEAFF. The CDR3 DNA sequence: TGTGCCAGTAGTAAAGCACAGAACACTGAAGCTTTCTTT.

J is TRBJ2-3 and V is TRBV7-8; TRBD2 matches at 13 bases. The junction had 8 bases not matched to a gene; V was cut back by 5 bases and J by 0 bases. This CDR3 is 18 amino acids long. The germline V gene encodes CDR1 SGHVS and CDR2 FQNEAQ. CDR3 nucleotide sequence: TGTGCCAGCAGCACCCCCGGGACTAGCGGGGAAAGCACAGATACGCAGTATTTT. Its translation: CASSTPGTSGESTDTQYF.

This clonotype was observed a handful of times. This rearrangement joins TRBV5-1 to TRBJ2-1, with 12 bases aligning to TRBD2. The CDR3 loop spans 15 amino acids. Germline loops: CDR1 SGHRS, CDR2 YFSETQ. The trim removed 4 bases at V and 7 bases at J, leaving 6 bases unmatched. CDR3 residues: CASSGSSGGANEQFF. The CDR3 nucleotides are TGCGCCAGCAGCGGTTCTAGCGGGGGGGCGAATGAGCAGTTCTTC. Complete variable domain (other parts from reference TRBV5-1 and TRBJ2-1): KAGVTQTPRYLIKTRGQQVTLSCSPISGHRSVSWYQQTPGQGLQFLFEYFSETQRNKGNFPGRFSGRQFSNSRSEMNVSTLELGDSALYLCASSGSSGGANEQFFGPGTRLTVL.

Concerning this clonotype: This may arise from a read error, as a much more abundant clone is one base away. In DNA, the CDR3 is TGTGCCAGCAGTGAGGCGCAGGGGCGTATCACTGAAGCTTTCTTT. Translating it yields CASSEAQGRITEAFF. This chain connects TRBV6-1 to TRBJ1-1; tentative D call: TRBD1 (6 bases). Trimming removed 3 bases at V and 4 bases at J, with 15 bases between. This CDR3 contains 15 residues. Germline V gene lookup returns CDR1 MNHNS and CDR2 SASEGT.

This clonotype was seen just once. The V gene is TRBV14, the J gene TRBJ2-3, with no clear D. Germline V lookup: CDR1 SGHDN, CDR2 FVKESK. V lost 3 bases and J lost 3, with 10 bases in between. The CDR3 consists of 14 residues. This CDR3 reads CASSQRGRTDTQYF. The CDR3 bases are TGTGCCAGCAGCCAGAGAGGTAGAACAGATACGCAGTATTTT.

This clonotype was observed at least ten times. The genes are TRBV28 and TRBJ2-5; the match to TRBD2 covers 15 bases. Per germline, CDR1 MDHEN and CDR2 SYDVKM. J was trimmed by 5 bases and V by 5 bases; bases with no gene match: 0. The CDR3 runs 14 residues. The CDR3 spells CASSGTSGRETQYF. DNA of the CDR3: TGTGCCAGCAGTGGGACTAGCGGGAGGGAGACCCAGTACTTC.

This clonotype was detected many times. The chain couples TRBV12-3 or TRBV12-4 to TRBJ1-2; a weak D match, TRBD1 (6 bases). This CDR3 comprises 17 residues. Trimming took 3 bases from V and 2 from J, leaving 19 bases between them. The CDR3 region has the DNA TGTGCCAGCAGTTTGGGGGGACACCCTAGCCTAAACTATGGCTACACCTTC. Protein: CASSLGGHPSLNYGYTF.

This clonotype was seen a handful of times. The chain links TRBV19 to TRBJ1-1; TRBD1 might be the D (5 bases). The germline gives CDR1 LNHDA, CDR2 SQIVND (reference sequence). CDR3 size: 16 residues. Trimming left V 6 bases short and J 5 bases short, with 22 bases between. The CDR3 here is CASRPRGLQGQTEAFF. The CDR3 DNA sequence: TGTGCCAGTAGGCCGCGGGGGTTGCAGGGTCAAACTGAAGCTTTCTTT.

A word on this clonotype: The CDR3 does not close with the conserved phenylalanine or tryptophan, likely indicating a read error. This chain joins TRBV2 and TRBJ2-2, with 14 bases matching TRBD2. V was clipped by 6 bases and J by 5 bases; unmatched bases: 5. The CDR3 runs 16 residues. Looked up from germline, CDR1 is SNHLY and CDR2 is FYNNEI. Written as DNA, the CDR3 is TGTGCCAGCAGCAGGACTAGCGGGGGGCAGACCGGGGAGCTGTTTCTT. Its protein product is CASSRTSGGQTGELFL.

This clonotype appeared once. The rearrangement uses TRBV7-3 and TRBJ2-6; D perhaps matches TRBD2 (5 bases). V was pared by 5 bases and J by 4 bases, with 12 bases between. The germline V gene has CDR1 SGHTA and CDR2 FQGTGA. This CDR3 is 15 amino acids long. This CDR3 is CASSRGPGGANVLTF. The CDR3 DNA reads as TGTGCCAGCAGCCGAGGGCCTGGAGGGGCCAACGTCCTGACTTTC.

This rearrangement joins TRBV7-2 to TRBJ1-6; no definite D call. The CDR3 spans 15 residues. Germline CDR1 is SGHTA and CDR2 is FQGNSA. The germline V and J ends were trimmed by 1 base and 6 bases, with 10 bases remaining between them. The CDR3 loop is CASSLEGGFNSPLHF. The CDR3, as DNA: TGTGCCAGCAGCTTAGAAGGAGGTTTTAATTCACCCCTCCACTTT. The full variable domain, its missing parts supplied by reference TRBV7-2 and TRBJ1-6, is GAGVSQSPSNKVTEKGKDVELRCDPISGHTALYWYRQSLGQGLEFLIYFQGNSAPDKSGLPSDRFSAERTGGSVSTLTIQRTQQEDSAVYLCASSLEGGFNSPLHFGNGTRLTVT.

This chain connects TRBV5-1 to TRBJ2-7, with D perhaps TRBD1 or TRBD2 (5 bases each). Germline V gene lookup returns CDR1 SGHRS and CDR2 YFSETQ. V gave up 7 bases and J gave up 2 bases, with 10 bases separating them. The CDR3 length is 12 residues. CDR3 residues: CASGDGAYEQYF. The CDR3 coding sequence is TGCGCCAGCGGGGACGGAGCCTACGAGCAGTACTTC. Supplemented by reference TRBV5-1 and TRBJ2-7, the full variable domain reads KAGVTQTPRYLIKTRGQQVTLSCSPISGHRSVSWYQQTPGQGLQFLFEYFSETQRNKGNFPGRFSGRQFSNSRSEMNVSTLELGDSALYLCASGDGAYEQYFGPGTRLTVT.

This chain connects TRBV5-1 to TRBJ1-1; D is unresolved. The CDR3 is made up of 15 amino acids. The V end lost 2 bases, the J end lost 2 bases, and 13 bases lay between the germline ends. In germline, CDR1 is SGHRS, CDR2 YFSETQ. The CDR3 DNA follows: TGCGCCAGCAGCTTTGTTTTCGGTACAAACACTGAAGCTTTCTTT. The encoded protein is CASSFVFGTNTEAFF.

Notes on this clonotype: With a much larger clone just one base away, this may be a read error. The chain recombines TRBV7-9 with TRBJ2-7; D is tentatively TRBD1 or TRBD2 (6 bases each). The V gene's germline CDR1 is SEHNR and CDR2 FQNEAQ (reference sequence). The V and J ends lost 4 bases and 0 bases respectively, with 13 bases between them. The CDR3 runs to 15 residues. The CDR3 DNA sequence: TGTGCCAGCAGCTCATCGGGGGCCAACTCCTACGAGCAGTACTTC. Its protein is CASSSSGANSYEQYF.

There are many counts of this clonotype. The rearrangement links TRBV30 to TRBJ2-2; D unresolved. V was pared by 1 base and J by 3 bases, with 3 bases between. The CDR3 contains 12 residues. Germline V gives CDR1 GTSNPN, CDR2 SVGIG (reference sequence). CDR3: CAWSGDTGELFF. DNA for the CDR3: TGTGCCTGGAGTGGGGACACCGGGGAGCTGTTTTTT.

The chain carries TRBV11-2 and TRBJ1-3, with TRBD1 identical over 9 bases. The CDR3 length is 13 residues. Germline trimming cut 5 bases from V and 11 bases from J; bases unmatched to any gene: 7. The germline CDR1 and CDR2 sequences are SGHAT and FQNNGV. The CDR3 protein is CASSPNGDRAIYF. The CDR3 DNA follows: TGTGCCAGCAGCCCAAATGGGGACAGGGCCATATATTTT. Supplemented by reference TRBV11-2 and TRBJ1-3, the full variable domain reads EAGVAQSPRYKIIEKRQSVAFWCNPISGHATLYWYQQILGQGPKLLIQFQNNGVVDDSQLPKDRFSAERLKGVDSTLKIQPAKLEDSAVYLCASSPNGDRAIYFGEGSWLTVV.

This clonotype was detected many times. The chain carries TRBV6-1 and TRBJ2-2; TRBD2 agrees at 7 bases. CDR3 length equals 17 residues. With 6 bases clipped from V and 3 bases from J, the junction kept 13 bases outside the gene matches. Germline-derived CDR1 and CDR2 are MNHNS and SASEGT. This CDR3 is CASRELAGWGHTGELFF. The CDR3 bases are TGTGCCAGCAGGGAATTAGCGGGTTGGGGACACACCGGGGAGCTGTTTTTT.

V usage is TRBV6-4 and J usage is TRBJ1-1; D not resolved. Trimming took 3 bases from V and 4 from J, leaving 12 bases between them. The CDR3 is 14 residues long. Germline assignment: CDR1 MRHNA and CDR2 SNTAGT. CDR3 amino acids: CASSEELESTEAFF. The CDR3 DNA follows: TGTGCCAGCAGTGAGGAGCTGGAGAGCACTGAAGCTTTCTTT.

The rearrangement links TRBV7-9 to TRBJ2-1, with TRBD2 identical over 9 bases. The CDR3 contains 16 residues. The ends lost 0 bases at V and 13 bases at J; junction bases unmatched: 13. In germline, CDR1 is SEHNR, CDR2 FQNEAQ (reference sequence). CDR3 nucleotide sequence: TGTGCCAGCAGCTTAGCGGGGGCCTCTGCGGGGGGGCCACAGTTCTTC. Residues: CASSLAGASAGGPQFF.

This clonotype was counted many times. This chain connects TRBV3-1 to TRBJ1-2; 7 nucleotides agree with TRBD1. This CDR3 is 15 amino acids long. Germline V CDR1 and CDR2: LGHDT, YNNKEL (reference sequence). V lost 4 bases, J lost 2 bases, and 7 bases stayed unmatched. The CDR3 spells CASSPLPGQNYGYTF. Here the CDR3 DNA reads TGTGCCAGCAGCCCGTTGCCGGGACAGAACTATGGCTACACCTTC.

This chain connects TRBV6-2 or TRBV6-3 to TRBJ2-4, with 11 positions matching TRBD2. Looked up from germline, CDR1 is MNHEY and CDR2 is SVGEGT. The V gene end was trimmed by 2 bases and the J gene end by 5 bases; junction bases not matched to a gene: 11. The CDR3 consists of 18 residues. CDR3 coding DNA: TGTGCCAGCAGTTACCCTGGGTGGACTAGCGGGTTCCAAAACATTCAGTACTTC. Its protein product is CASSYPGWTSGFQNIQYF.